This T cell receptor beta chain is drawn from a study of cytomegalovirus exposure and HLA in healthy donors. Study observations and caveats: It was assumed in the presence/absence analyses that sequencing depth was roughly uniform across donors. In an earlier analysis, productive rearrangement rates for most beta V segments clustered near 87% or 30%.

Germline V lookup: CDR1 SEHNR, CDR2 FQNEAQ (reference sequence). CDR3 length: 17 residues. V shed 8 bases, J shed 4 bases, and the junction held 13 bases outside the gene matches. A multiplex PCR was run with 60 Vbeta primers and 13 Jbeta primers. In the authors' workflow: As a later analysis found, there were 82 million or so unique TCR beta chains, of which 8.5 million to 13 million were shared. Clones were sequenced by immunoSEQ multiplex PCR, and TCRdb holds only the in-frame ones, with some missing. V, J and clone size were drawn from that table, and D and trimming were deduced from the DNA. This table has about 100,000 clones, 81% appearing once. As regards this clone: The antigen is not known.

The chain links TRBV7-9 to TRBJ2-5; 13 bases map to TRBD2. The sequencing input was PBMCs. The receptor was derived from a woman in her 70s in good health and CMV-seropositive. The chain's CDR3 is CASRLGGLAGFGETQYF. CDR3 nucleotide sequence: TGTGCCAGCCGTCTCGGGGGACTAGCGGGATTCGGAGAGACCCAGTACTTC.